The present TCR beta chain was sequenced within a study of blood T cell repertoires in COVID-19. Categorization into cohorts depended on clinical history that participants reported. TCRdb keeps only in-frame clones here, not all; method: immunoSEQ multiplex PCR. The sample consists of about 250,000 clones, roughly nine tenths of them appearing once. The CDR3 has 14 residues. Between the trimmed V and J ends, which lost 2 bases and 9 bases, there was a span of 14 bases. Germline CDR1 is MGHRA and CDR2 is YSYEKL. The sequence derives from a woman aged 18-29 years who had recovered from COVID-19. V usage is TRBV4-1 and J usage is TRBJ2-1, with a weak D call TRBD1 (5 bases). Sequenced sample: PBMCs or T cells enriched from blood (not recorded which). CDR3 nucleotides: TGCGCCAGCAGCCAATATCAGGGTATATTTGAGCAGTTCTTC. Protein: CASSQYQGIFEQFF.